This entry is about one T cell receptor beta chain. This sample stems from a study of blood T cell repertoires in COVID-19. In the study overall: Donors in the United States, Italy and Spain gave samples during acute or convalescent COVID-19.

The authors' processing: Estimated nucleated cell counts came from reference gene primer amplification. Produced via immunoSEQ multiplex PCR; TCRdb's table is partial and in-frame only. V and J calls and clone size are copied from that table; D and trimming were computed from the DNA. The table shows around 42,000 clones, with about four fifths occurring only once. The source material was peripheral blood. The receptor was isolated from a woman aged 80 or older with acute or convalescent COVID-19.

In DNA, the CDR3 is TGTGCCAGCAGCCCCACCGCTCCCGCGGAGACCCAGTACTTC. Translation: CASSPTAPAETQYF. The chain employs TRBV9 and TRBJ2-5, with D unresolved. Trimming pared 4 bases from V and 5 bases from J, leaving 15 bases between. CDR3 size: 14 residues. The germline CDR1 and CDR2 sequences are SGDLS and YYNGEE.